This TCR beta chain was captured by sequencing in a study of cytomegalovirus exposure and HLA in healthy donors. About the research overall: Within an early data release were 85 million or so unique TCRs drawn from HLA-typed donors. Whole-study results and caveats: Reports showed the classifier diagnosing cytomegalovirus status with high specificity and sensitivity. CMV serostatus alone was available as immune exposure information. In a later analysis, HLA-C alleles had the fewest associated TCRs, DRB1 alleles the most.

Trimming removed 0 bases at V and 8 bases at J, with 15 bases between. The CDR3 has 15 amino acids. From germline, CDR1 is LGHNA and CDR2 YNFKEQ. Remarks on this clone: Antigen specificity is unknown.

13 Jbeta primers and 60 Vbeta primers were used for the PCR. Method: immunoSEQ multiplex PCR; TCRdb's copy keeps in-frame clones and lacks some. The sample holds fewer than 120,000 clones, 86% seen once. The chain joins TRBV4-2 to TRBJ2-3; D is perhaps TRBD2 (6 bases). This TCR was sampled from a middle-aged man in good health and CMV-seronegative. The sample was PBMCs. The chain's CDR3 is CASSQEGDSLGTQYF. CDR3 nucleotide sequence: TGTGCCAGCAGCCAAGAAGGGGACTCATTGGGTACGCAGTATTTT.